The 13 T cell receptor beta chains below all came from one sample that was sequenced in a study of T cells after yellow fever vaccination. TCRdb analysed the 5' RACE reads with MiXCR anew, one entry per CDR3 protein. The data show 100,000 to 150,000 distinct CDR3 sequences, 13% to 15% seen once. Sequencing was performed on CD8+ T cells sorted from PBMCs, taken 5 days after the yellow fever booster vaccination. The receptor set was obtained from a man aged 18 to 29 who received the YFV17D yellow fever vaccine.

V gene TRBV12-3 or TRBV12-4 combines with J gene TRBJ2-2, with D perhaps TRBD1 (6 bases). This CDR3 contains 17 residues. The germline V and J ends were trimmed by 5 bases and 2 bases, with 18 bases remaining between them. The CDR3 region is CASSPRTVGFNTGELFF. The CDR3, as DNA: TGTGCCAGCAGTCCGCGGACAGTTGGCTTTAACACCGGGGAGCTGTTTTTT.

This clonotype came up a few times. V usage is TRBV4-3 and J usage is TRBJ2-1; possibly TRBD2 for D (5 bases). Germline CDR1 LGHNA, CDR2 YSLEER. This CDR3 is 14 amino acids long. V lost 0 bases and J lost 8, with 11 bases in between. The CDR3 DNA follows: TGCGCCAGCAGCCAAGATTTCACGCGGGATGAGCAGTTCTTC. Its translation: CASSQDFTRDEQFF.

This clonotype was observed a handful of times. The chain couples TRBV4-1 to TRBJ1-2, with D possibly TRBD1 on 5 matching bases. Per germline, CDR1 MGHRA and CDR2 YSYEKL. With 0 bases removed from V and 2 bases from J, the gap between germline ends came to 10 bases. The CDR3 length is 15 residues. The CDR3 region has the DNA TGCGCCAGCAGCCAAGATCGGCAGGGAAACTATGGCTACACCTTC. Protein sequence: CASSQDRQGNYGYTF.

In this sample, this clonotype turned up many times. The chain recombines TRBV29-1 with TRBJ2-7, with 13 bases lining up with TRBD2. J gave up 2 bases and V 7 bases, and 2 bases lay outside the gene matches. CDR1 and CDR2 from the germline V gene are SQVTM and ANQGSEA. The CDR3 is 13 amino acids. CDR3: CSAGTSGAYEQYF. The CDR3 DNA reads TGCAGCGCCGGGACTAGCGGGGCCTACGAGCAGTACTTC.

This clonotype was detected only a few times. The chain is built from TRBV7-9 and TRBJ2-7; 9 nucleotides agree with TRBD1. From germline, CDR1 is SEHNR and CDR2 FQNEAQ (reference sequence). The V gene end was trimmed by 11 bases and the J gene end by 4 bases; junction bases not matched to a gene: 6. This CDR3 region has 12 residues. This chain's CDR3 is CACAGQGYEQYV. The CDR3 bases are TGTGCCTGTGCGGGACAGGGATACGAGCAGTACGTC.

This clonotype was seen only a few times. This chain joins TRBV5-6 and TRBJ2-3; D gene ambiguous. The germline V and J ends were trimmed by 3 bases and 2 bases, with 19 bases remaining between them. CDR1 is SGHDT, CDR2 YYEEEE, per germline. The CDR3 is 17 amino acids. CDR3 bases: TGTGCCAGCAGCTCGGCCACAACTTTGGGGAACACAGATACGCAGTATTTT. It translates to CASSSATTLGNTDTQYF.

This chain uses TRBV4-2 with TRBJ1-5; D unclear. Germline V gene lookup returns CDR1 LGHNA and CDR2 YNFKEQ. V dropped 0 bases and J dropped 4 bases, with 13 bases sitting between them. The CDR3 runs to 16 residues. In nucleotides, the CDR3 is TGTGCCAGCAGCCAAGATACGGTGACTACTAATCAGCCCCAGCATTTT. Its translation is CASSQDTVTTNQPQHF.

The CDR3 here is CASSAGTFGYTF. The CDR3 nucleotides read TGTGCCAGCAGCGCGGGGACTTTTGGCTACACCTTC. This rearrangement joins TRBV7-9 to TRBJ1-2; TRBD1 is a possible D gene (5 bases). Per germline, CDR1 SEHNR and CDR2 FQNEAQ (reference sequence). V lost 5 bases and J 7 bases, leaving 11 bases between the germline ends. The CDR3 spans 12 residues.

Regarding this clonotype: The junction and the germline gene differ at one end; a read error may be behind it. The chain combines TRBV7-7 with TRBJ2-5; maybe TRBD2 (5 bases). Germline CDR1 SSHAT, CDR2 FNYEAQ (reference sequence). CDR3 length equals 16 residues. The DNA of the CDR3 is TGTGCTAGCAGCTTGACCGGGGTTCGTGTCCAAGAGACCCAGTACTTC. It yields the protein CASSLTGVRVQETQYF.

This clonotype was seen a few times. This chain joins TRBV7-9 and TRBJ2-7; 8 bases align to TRBD1. The CDR3 sequence is 17 residues long. Losses at the gene ends were 5 bases for V and 2 bases for J; bases not matched to a gene: 14. The germline gives CDR1 SEHNR, CDR2 FQNEAQ (reference sequence). The CDR3 protein is CASSPSPGTGATYEQYF. As DNA, the CDR3 is TGTGCCAGCAGCCCATCCCCCGGGACAGGAGCTACCTACGAGCAGTACTTC. Full variable domain (outside the CDR3, taken from reference TRBV7-9 and TRBJ2-7): DTGVSQNPRHKITKRGQNVTFRCDPISEHNRLYWYRQTLGQGPEFLTYFQNEAQLEKSRLLSDRFSAERPKGSFSTLEIQRTEQGDSAMYLCASSPSPGTGATYEQYFGPGTRLTVT.

This clonotype has more than one count but fewer than ten. The chain employs TRBV12-5 and TRBJ2-2, with TRBD2 as a possible D gene (5 bases). The CDR3 loop spans 15 amino acids. Germline lookup yields CDR1 LGHNT and CDR2 FRNRAP. Trimming shortened V by 2 bases and J by 3 bases, and 10 bases separated the two germline ends. CDR3 sequence: CASGLTGFDTGELFF. CDR3 sequence (DNA): TGTGCTAGTGGTTTGACGGGGTTTGACACCGGGGAGCTGTTTTTT.

J is TRBJ2-2 and V is TRBV28; no clear D. There are 15 residues in the CDR3. The V end lost 2 bases, the J end lost 1 base, and 8 bases lay between the germline ends. Germline lookup yields CDR1 MDHEN and CDR2 SYDVKM. The CDR3 region has the DNA TGTGCCAGCAGTTTAGGCGAGCGGAACACCGGGGAGCTGTTTTTT. Translated: CASSLGERNTGELFF.

This clonotype was observed a handful of times. This chain connects TRBV4-1 to TRBJ2-5, with 14 bases matching TRBD2. Per the germline V gene, CDR1 is MGHRA and CDR2 is YSYEKL. V shed 4 bases and J 2 bases; nucleotides not matched to a gene: 6. The CDR3 runs 17 residues. In DNA form, the CDR3 reads TGCGCCAGCAGCCCGGGACTAGCGGGGGCCGATCAAGAGACCCAGTACTTC. This translates into CASSPGLAGADQETQYF.